The 25 T cell receptor beta chains reported below all come from one sample, sequenced in a study of blood T cell repertoires in COVID-19. The table came from immunoSEQ multiplex PCR; TCRdb's copy has only in-frame clones and leaves some out. The top ten clones hold under 15% of a sample with about 53,000 clones, 65% to 85% of them seen once. The source material was peripheral blood. The source is a human donor with active or convalescent COVID-19. The donor label of this sample is uncertain.

The rearrangement links TRBV6-1 to TRBJ1-6; D is unresolved. Germline V lookup: CDR1 MNHNS, CDR2 SASEGT. The V and J ends lost 3 bases and 7 bases respectively, with 10 bases between them. CDR3 length: 14 amino acids. CDR3 bases: TGTGCCAGCAGTGATTGGGCCGCGAATTCACCCCTCCACTTT. Amino acids: CASSDWAANSPLHF.

V is TRBV9 and J is TRBJ1-4; D possibly corresponds to TRBD1 (5 bases). This CDR3 is built from 17 residues. V was pared by 0 bases and J by 0 bases, with 12 bases between. From germline, CDR1 is SGDLS and CDR2 YYNGEE. Here the CDR3 reads CASSVEGTGATNEKLFF. Here the CDR3 DNA reads TGTGCCAGCAGCGTAGAGGGGACGGGAGCAACTAATGAAAAACTGTTTTTT. The full variable domain, completed using reference TRBV9 and TRBJ1-4, is DSGVTQTPKHLITATGQRVTLRCSPRSGDLSVYWYQQSLDQGLQFLIQYYNGEERAKGNILERFSAQQFPDLHSELNLSSLELGDSALYFCASSVEGTGATNEKLFFGSGTQLSVL.

V gene TRBV5-1 combines with J gene TRBJ2-3, with 7 bases lining up with TRBD1. After removal of 4 bases from V and 2 bases from J, the junction contained 4 bases not matched to a gene. CDR3 size: 14 residues. Per germline, CDR1 SGHRS and CDR2 YFSETQ. The CDR3 DNA sequence: TGCGCCAGCAGCCCTGACAGGGTCACAGATACGCAGTATTTT. Protein: CASSPDRVTDTQYF.

This chain's CDR3 is CASSVGQEETQYF. CDR3 nucleotide sequence: TGTGCCAGCAGCGTAGGACAGGAAGAGACCCAGTACTTC. This chain joins TRBV9 and TRBJ2-5; D might be TRBD1 (6 bases). Germline lookup yields CDR1 SGDLS and CDR2 YYNGEE. The CDR3 is 13 residues long. V was trimmed by 0 bases and J by 3 bases, leaving 6 bases between them.

The rearrangement links TRBV19 to TRBJ2-1; D unclear. Germline values: CDR1 LNHDA, CDR2 SQIVND (reference sequence). CDR3 size: 16 residues. V lost 5 bases and J 4 bases, leaving 18 bases between the germline ends. The CDR3 protein is CASSLRHLSPYNEQFF. DNA for the CDR3: TGTGCCAGTAGTCTGAGACACCTAAGCCCGTACAATGAGCAGTTCTTC.

This chain links TRBV11-2 with TRBJ1-2; D call uncertain. The CDR3 covers 14 residues. Germline values: CDR1 SGHAT, CDR2 FQNNGV. V lost 2 bases and J 0 bases, leaving 7 bases between the germline ends. The DNA of the CDR3 is TGTGCCAGCAGCTTATCTACAGCTAACTATGGCTACACCTTC. Its protein product is CASSLSTANYGYTF.

This clone was counted between two and nine times. The V gene is TRBV6-6, the J gene TRBJ2-7; D might be TRBD1 (6 bases). Trimming took off 6 bases at V and 2 bases at J, with 8 bases between the two ends. There are 12 residues in the CDR3. Looked up from germline, CDR1 is MNHNY and CDR2 is SVGAGI (reference sequence). This CDR3 is CASSTGPYEQYF. The CDR3 DNA follows: TGTGCCAGCAGCACAGGGCCCTACGAGCAGTACTTC.

As concerns this clone: Germline is not matched at one junction end, which may reflect a read error. This specimen includes other DNA sequences encoding the same CDR3. This chain uses TRBV7-6 with TRBJ2-1; D might be TRBD2 (7 bases). This CDR3 has 16 residues. Germline values: CDR1 SGHVS, CDR2 FNYEAQ. Written as DNA, the CDR3 is TGTGCCAGCAGCCCCGTGGGGGGGGCGGAATCGGATGAACAGTTCTTC. Encoded protein: CASSPVGGAESDEQFF.

This clone was seen just once. The CDR3 sequence is CAWREGASYGYTF. The CDR3 DNA reads TGTGCCTGGAGGGAGGGGGCCAGCTATGGCTACACCTTC. The chain uses TRBV30 and TRBJ1-2, with TRBD1 matching over 7 bases. The V segment lost 3 bases and the J segment 4 bases; nucleotides outside the gene matches: 5. The CDR3 extends over 13 amino acids. Germline V gene lookup returns CDR1 GTSNPN and CDR2 SVGIG (reference sequence).

This chain joins TRBV10-3 and TRBJ1-2; 7 bases fit TRBD1. V dropped 6 bases and J dropped 6; count of bases not matched to a gene: 10. Germline assignment: CDR1 ENHRY and CDR2 SYGVKD. The CDR3 spans 14 residues. The CDR3 region is CAIRAGTAQDGYTF. In DNA, the CDR3 is TGTGCCATCAGAGCTGGGACAGCTCAGGATGGCTACACCTTC.

The chain joins TRBV15 to TRBJ2-7; TRBD2 agrees at 11 bases. Trimming cost V 4 bases and J 6 bases; bases outside gene matches: 8. The germline CDR1 and CDR2 sequences are LNHNV and YYDKDF (reference sequence). This CDR3 comprises 15 residues. CDR3 in DNA: TGTGCCACCAGCACCAGACTAGCGGGAAGGAGCGAGCAGTACTTC. This translates into CATSTRLAGRSEQYF.

This chain connects TRBV6-5 to TRBJ2-3, with D perhaps matching TRBD1 (6 bases). Germline V gene sequence: CDR1 MNHEY, CDR2 SVGAGI. This CDR3 spans 15 amino acids. The germline V and J ends were trimmed by 2 bases and 3 bases, with 12 bases remaining between them. CDR3 protein: CASSYLRGETDTQYF. The CDR3 nucleotides are TGTGCCAGCAGTTACCTCAGGGGTGAGACAGATACGCAGTATTTT.

The rearrangement joins TRBV7-3 to TRBJ2-2, with a tentative D call TRBD2 (6 bases). CDR1 is SGHTA, CDR2 FQGTGA, per germline. V shed 5 bases and J shed 2 bases, with 12 bases lying between them. This CDR3 comprises 15 residues. CDR3 in DNA: TGTGCCAGCAGCGCCTTGGGAGGTAACACCGGGGAGCTGTTTTTT. Residues: CASSALGGNTGELFF.

The rearrangement links TRBV19 to TRBJ2-3; D remains ambiguous. Trimming shortened V by 11 bases and J by 2 bases, and 8 bases separated the two germline ends. Germline V CDR1 and CDR2: LNHDA, SQIVND (reference sequence). CDR3 length: 11 amino acids. CDR3 sequence: CACAVTDTQYF. CDR3 DNA sequence: TGTGCCTGTGCGGTCACAGATACGCAGTATTTT. Combining the CDR3 with reference TRBV19 and TRBJ2-3 gives the whole variable domain DGGITQSPKYLFRKEGQNVTLSCEQNLNHDAMYWYRQDPGQGLRLIYYSQIVNDFQKGDIAEGYSVSREKKESFPLTVTSAQKNPTAFYLCACAVTDTQYFGPGTRLTVL.

The V gene is TRBV30, the J gene TRBJ1-2; D perhaps matches TRBD1 (5 bases). CDR1 is GTSNPN, CDR2 SVGIG, per germline (reference sequence). The V end was cut by 1 base, the J end by 4 bases, with 13 bases between. There are 14 residues in the CDR3. CDR3 nucleotides: TGTGCCTGGAGTGCCCTCGGCGGGGCCTATGGCTACACCTTC. Residues: CAWSALGGAYGYTF. Full variable domain (outside the CDR3, taken from reference TRBV30 and TRBJ1-2): SQTIHQWPATLVQPVGSPLSLECTVEGTSNPNLYWYRQAAGRGLQLLFYSVGIGQISSEVPQNLSASRPQDRQFILSSKKLLLSDSGFYLCAWSALGGAYGYTFGSGTRLTVV.

The chain carries TRBV12-3 or TRBV12-4 and TRBJ1-4, with D possibly being TRBD1 (5 bases). CDR3 length: 13 amino acids. Trimming stripped 6 bases from V and 6 bases from J, with 11 bases between. The CDR3 sequence: CASSRGEYEKLFF. CDR3 nucleotides: TGTGCCAGCAGCCGGGGGGAGTATGAAAAACTGTTTTTT.

Only one count was recorded for this clone. V usage is TRBV3-1 (or the pseudogene TRBV3-2) and J usage is TRBJ1-5, with TRBD1 identical over 12 bases. Trimming cost V 3 bases and J 6 bases; bases outside gene matches: 0. This CDR3 comprises 14 residues. Germline CDR1 and CDR2: LGHDT and YNNKEL (reference sequence). CDR3 protein: CASSQGQGAQPQHF. CDR3 coding DNA: TGTGCCAGCAGCCAGGGACAGGGGGCTCAGCCCCAGCATTTT.

The rearrangement joins TRBV3-1 (or the pseudogene TRBV3-2) to TRBJ2-6; the D is unclear. The CDR3 is 15 amino acids. V was pared by 1 base and J by 0 bases, with 4 bases between. Germline CDR1 LGHDT, CDR2 YNNKEL (reference sequence). CDR3 nucleotide sequence: TGTGCCAGCAGCCAAGGCAGCTCTGGGGCCAACGTCCTGACTTTC. Its protein product is CASSQGSSGANVLTF.

The chain has TRBV6-2 or TRBV6-3 and TRBJ2-1; 8 nucleotides agree with TRBD2. The germline gives CDR1 MNHEY, CDR2 SVGEGT. V dropped 5 bases and J dropped 11; count of bases not matched to a gene: 8. The CDR3 is 13 amino acids. The CDR3 DNA sequence: TGTGCCAGCAGTCTTACTAGCGGAATCAAGCAGTTCTTC. Residues: CASSLTSGIKQFF.

The chain links TRBV20-1 to TRBJ2-1; 12 bases map to TRBD2. This CDR3 has 21 amino acids. Losses at the gene ends were 3 bases for V and 9 bases for J; bases not matched to a gene: 27. Germline values: CDR1 DFQATT, CDR2 SNEGSKA (reference sequence). The CDR3 coding sequence is TGCAGTGCTAGTACATTCCCGGGACAGGGGCTAGCGGGAGGGCCGGGGGGTGAGCAGTTCTTC. It yields the protein CSASTFPGQGLAGGPGGEQFF.

This chain joins TRBV28 and TRBJ1-5, with a tentative D call TRBD1 (5 bases). Germline values: CDR1 MDHEN, CDR2 SYDVKM. Deletions cut 7 bases from V and 4 bases from J, with 17 bases between. The CDR3 runs 15 residues. The CDR3 bases are TGTGCCAGCACTACCCAGGGTAGTACGAATCAGCCCCAGCATTTT. This encodes CASTTQGSTNQPQHF.

This sequence joins TRBV30 and TRBJ2-3; 11 nucleotides line up with TRBD2. The CDR3 extends over 16 amino acids. Germline V CDR1 and CDR2: GTSNPN, SVGIG (reference sequence). Trimming at V came to 3 bases and at J to 3 bases, leaving 8 bases not matched to a gene. CDR3 sequence: CAWSQGASGRTDTQYF. CDR3 bases: TGTGCCTGGAGCCAAGGGGCTAGCGGGAGGACAGATACGCAGTATTTT.

The chain combines TRBV19 with TRBJ1-1, with a weak D call TRBD1 (5 bases). This CDR3 region has 13 residues. Germline V CDR1 and CDR2: LNHDA, SQIVND (reference sequence). Trimming took 7 bases from V and 4 from J, leaving 13 bases between them. CDR3 in amino acids: CASITGKGTEAFF. The CDR3 nucleotides are TGTGCCAGTATTACAGGAAAGGGCACTGAAGCTTTCTTT. Drawing the rest from reference TRBV19 and TRBJ1-1, the complete variable domain is DGGITQSPKYLFRKEGQNVTLSCEQNLNHDAMYWYRQDPGQGLRLIYYSQIVNDFQKGDIAEGYSVSREKKESFPLTVTSAQKNPTAFYLCASITGKGTEAFFGQGTRLTVV.

The CDR3 reads CASSPYGTGESAEKLFF. The CDR3 DNA reads TGTGCCAGCTCGCCTTACGGGACAGGGGAGTCCGCGGAAAAACTGTTTTTT. The V and J genes are TRBV18 and TRBJ1-4, with 10 bases lining up with TRBD1. The junction had 15 bases not matched to a gene; V was cut back by 6 bases and J by 8 bases. Germline CDR1 is KGHSH and CDR2 is LQKENI. This CDR3 is 17 amino acids long.

J is TRBJ2-1 and V is TRBV18; TRBD2 matches 9 bases. The V and J ends lost 1 base and 0 bases, in that order; junction bases with no gene match: 7. The CDR3 runs 18 residues. Per the germline V gene, CDR1 is KGHSH and CDR2 is LQKENI. The CDR3 DNA reads TGTGCCAGCTCACCACGGGTTGTTAGCGGGAGCTCCTACAATGAGCAGTTCTTC. This encodes CASSPRVVSGSSYNEQFF.